The T cell receptor (beta chain) described here comes from a study of T-cell memory formation after mild COVID-19. The 5'RACE method, run with constant-segment primers, produced TCR alpha and TCR beta cDNA libraries (carrying sample barcodes and UMIs). MiXCR, run by TCRdb on the 5' RACE reads, gives a single entry per CDR3 protein. Of tens of thousands of distinct CDR3 sequences listed, over 5% are singletons. Trimming left V 0 bases short and J 1 base short, with 9 bases between. Germline CDR1 is LNHNV and CDR2 is YYDKDF (reference sequence). The CDR3 has 15 residues. This clonotype was detected many times.

The sample taken for sequencing was PBMCs or a T cell subset sorted from them (not recorded which). The receptor's source is an adult who had mild COVID-19 (a few samples of this study predate the infection). Cell type and time point are not known. The J gene is TRBJ1-1, the V gene TRBV15; unclear D gene. As DNA, the CDR3 is TGTGCCACCAGCAGAGATATGACTCAGAACACTGAAGCTTTCTTT. It yields the protein CATSRDMTQNTEAFF.